Sequencing of this TCR beta chain was carried out in a study of T cells in localized non-small cell lung cancer. As regards this clone: The antigen remains unidentified.

The CDR3 is 15 residues long. From germline, CDR1 is SGHTA and CDR2 FQGTGA. The V and J ends lost 5 bases and 2 bases respectively, with 10 bases between them. Some clones are missing from TCRdb's copy, which holds only in-frame ones; the method was immunoSEQ multiplex PCR. The data show 28,000 or so clones, 65% to 85% seen once. The study's findings and limits: Higher blood T cell density went with longer overall survival. Median detection of top 100 tumor clones in adjacent lung was 57 clones. The study found T cell clonality highest in uninvolved adjacent lung, above tumor.

Sequences were derived from peripheral blood, sampled before any cancer treatment. This sequence was found in a man aged 35-69 years with stage III squamous cell lung carcinoma. This sequence joins TRBV7-3 and TRBJ2-6, with D maybe TRBD1 (5 bases). CDR3 sequence: CASSAPGTGANVLTF. In nucleotides, the CDR3 is TGTGCCAGCAGCGCCCCAGGGACTGGGGCCAACGTCCTGACTTTC.